The source of this T cell receptor (beta chain) is a study of chemoradiotherapy in HPV16-positive cancers. Study-level information: Candidate HPV-specific clones and shared TCR motifs came from two HPV16-positive patients. Overall study findings and caveats: Candidate HPV-specific clones and E7-related TCR motifs grew in tumor during treatment. Only a couple of HPV16-positive patients supplied the functional HPV-specificity definition. Better recurrence-free survival went with HPV-responsive T-cell expansion in HPV16-positive patients.

V lost 5 bases, J lost 8 bases, and 7 bases lay in between. This CDR3 is 11 amino acids long. CDR1 is SGHVS, CDR2 FQNEAQ, per germline. Method: immunoSEQ multiplex PCR; TCRdb's copy keeps in-frame clones and lacks some. Of about 30,000 clones detected, about 89% appear once; the ten largest clones hold approximately 22%. Regarding this clone: The antigen is undetermined.

This clonotype originated in a human donor with HPV-associated anogenital cancer. The chain links TRBV7-8 to TRBJ2-1; D is undetermined. Material: blood, obtained from a patient who underwent chemoradiotherapy. The CDR3: CASSVLDEQFF. CDR3 nucleotide sequence: TGTGCCAGCAGCGTCTTGGATGAGCAGTTCTTC.